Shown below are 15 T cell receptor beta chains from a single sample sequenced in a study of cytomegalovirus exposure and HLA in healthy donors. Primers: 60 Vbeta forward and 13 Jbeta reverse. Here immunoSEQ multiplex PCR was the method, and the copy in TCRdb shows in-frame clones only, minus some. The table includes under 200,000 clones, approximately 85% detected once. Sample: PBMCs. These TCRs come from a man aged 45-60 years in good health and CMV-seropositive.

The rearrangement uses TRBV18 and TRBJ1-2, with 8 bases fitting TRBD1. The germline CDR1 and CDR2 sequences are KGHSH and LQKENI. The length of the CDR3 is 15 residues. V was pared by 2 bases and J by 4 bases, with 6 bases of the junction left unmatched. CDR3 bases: TGTGCCAGCTCACCAGTCGAAGGACAGGGCTATGGCTACACCTTC. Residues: CASSPVEGQGYGYTF. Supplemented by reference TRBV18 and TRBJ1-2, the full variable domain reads NAGVMQNPRHLVRRRGQEARLRCSPMKGHSHVYWYRQLPEEGLKFMVYLQKENIIDESGMPKERFSAEFPKEGPSILRIQQVVRGDSAAYFCASSPVEGQGYGYTFGSGTRLTVV.

The CDR3 DNA reads as TGTGCCAGCAGTGCAGCCTCAGGGGTTGTTAATTCACCCCTCCACTTT. Translated: CASSAASGVVNSPLHF. V is TRBV28 and J is TRBJ1-6; tentative D call: TRBD1 (6 bases). CDR1 is MDHEN and CDR2 is SYDVKM in the germline V gene. Trimming cost V 5 bases and J 6 bases, with 17 bases left between them. The CDR3 is 16 residues long.

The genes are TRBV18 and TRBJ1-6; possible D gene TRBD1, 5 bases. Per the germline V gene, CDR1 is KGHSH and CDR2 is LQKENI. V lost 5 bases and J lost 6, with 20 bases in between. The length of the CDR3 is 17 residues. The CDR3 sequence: CASSVGRDVRANSPLHF. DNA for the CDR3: TGTGCCAGCTCAGTGGGCAGGGATGTTCGGGCTAATTCACCCCTCCACTTT.

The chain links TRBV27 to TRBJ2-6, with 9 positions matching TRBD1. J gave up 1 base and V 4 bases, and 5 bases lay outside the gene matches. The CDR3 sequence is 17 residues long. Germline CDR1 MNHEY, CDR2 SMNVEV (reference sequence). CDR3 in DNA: TGTGCCAGCAGTTATACAGGGGGCGTTTCTGGGGCCAACGTCCTGACTTTC. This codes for CASSYTGGVSGANVLTF.

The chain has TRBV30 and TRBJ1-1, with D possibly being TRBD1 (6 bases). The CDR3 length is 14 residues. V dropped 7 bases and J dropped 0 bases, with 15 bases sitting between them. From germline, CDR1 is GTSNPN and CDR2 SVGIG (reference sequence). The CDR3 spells CASTDRTMNTEAFF. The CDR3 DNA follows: TGTGCCTCAACGGACAGAACAATGAACACTGAAGCTTTCTTT.

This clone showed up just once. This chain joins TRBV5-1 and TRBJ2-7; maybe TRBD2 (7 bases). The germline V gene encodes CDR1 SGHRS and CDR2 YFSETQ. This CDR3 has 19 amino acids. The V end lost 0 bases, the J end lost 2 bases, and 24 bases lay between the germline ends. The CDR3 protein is CASSLAVRGGEPRPYEQYF. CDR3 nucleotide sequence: TGCGCCAGCAGCTTGGCCGTGAGGGGGGGAGAACCGAGACCCTACGAGCAGTACTTC.

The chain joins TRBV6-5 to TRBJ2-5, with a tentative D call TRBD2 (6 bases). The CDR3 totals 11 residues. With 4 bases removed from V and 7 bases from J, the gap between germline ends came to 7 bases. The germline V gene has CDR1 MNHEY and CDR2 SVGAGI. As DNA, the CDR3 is TGTGCCAGCAGTTTGGAGGGGACCCAGTACTTC. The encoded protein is CASSLEGTQYF.

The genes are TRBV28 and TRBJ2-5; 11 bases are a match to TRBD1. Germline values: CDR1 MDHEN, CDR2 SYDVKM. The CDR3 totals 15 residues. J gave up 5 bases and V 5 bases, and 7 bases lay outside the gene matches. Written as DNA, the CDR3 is TGTGCCAGCAGTAGCGGACAGGGGGCGTATGAGACCCAGTACTTC. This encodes CASSSGQGAYETQYF.

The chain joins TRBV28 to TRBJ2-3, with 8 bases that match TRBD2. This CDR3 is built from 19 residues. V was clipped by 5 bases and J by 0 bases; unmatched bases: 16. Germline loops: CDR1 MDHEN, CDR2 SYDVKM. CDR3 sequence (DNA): TGTGCCAGCAGTATCCTGGGGGAAGCGGGAGTCCCTAGCACAGATACGCAGTATTTT. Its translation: CASSILGEAGVPSTDTQYF.

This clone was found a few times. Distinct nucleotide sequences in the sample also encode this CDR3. The CDR3 DNA is TGCAGCGTTGAAGAACCGAGGGACACTGAAGCTTTCTTT. It yields the protein CSVEEPRDTEAFF. The chain couples TRBV29-1 to TRBJ1-1; D gene uncertain. The CDR3 has 13 amino acids. V lost 0 bases to trimming and J lost 3 bases, with 8 bases between them. Germline CDR1 SQVTM, CDR2 ANQGSEA. Based on the CDR3 plus reference TRBV29-1 and TRBJ1-1, the full variable domain is SAVISQKPSRDICQRGTSLTIQCQVDSQVTMMFWYRQQPGQSLTLIATANQGSEATYESGFVIDKFPISRPNLTFSTLTVSNMSPEDSSIYLCSVEEPRDTEAFFGQGTRLTVV.

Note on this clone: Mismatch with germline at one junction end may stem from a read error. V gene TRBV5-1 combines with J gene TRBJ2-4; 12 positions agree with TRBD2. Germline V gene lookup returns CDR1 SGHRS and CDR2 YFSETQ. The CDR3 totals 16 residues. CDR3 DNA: TGCGCCAGCAGCGAGCGACTAGCGGGGGTTGAAAACAGTCAGTACTTC. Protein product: CASSERLAGVENSQYF. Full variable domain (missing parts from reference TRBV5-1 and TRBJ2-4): KAGVTQTPRYLIKTRGQQVTLSCSPISGHRSVSWYQQTPGQGLQFLFEYFSETQRNKGNFPGRFSGRQFSNSRSEMNVSTLELGDSALYLCASSERLAGVENSQYFGAGTRLSVL.

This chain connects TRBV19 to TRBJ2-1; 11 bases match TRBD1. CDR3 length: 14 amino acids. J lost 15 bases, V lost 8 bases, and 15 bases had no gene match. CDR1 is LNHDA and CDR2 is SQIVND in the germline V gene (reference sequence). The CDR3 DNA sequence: TGTGCCAGTTCCGGGACAGGGGGTACCGGGTTGCCGTTCTTC. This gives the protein CASSGTGGTGLPFF.

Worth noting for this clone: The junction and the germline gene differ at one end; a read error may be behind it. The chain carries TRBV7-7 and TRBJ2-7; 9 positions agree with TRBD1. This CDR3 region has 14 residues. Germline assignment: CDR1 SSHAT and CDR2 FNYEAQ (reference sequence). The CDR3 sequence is CASSLGDRDKQQYF. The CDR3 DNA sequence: TGTGCTAGCAGCTTGGGGGACAGGGATAAACAGCAGTACTTC.

DNA for the CDR3: TGTGCCAGCAGCCCTCGCTCTGGGGCCAACGTCCTGACTTTC. Translating it yields CASSPRSGANVLTF. The chain links TRBV9 to TRBJ2-6; D is unclear. Germline loops: CDR1 SGDLS, CDR2 YYNGEE. The CDR3 has 14 amino acids. V lost 4 bases, J lost 0 bases, and 5 bases lay in between.

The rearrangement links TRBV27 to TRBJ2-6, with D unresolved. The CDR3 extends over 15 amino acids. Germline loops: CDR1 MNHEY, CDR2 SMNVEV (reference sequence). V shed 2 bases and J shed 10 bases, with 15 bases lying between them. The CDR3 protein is CASSLQFSVKNVLTF. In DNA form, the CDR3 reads TGTGCCAGCAGTTTACAGTTCTCCGTGAAAAACGTCCTGACTTTC. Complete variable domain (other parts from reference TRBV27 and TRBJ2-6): EAQVTQNPRYLITVTGKKLTVTCSQNMNHEYMSWYRQDPGLGLRQIYYSMNVEVTDKGDVPEGYKVSRKEKRNFPLILESPSPNQTSLYFCASSLQFSVKNVLTFGAGSRLTVL.